A selection of T cell receptor beta chains follows, all from one sample in a study of cytomegalovirus exposure and HLA in healthy donors. Here immunoSEQ multiplex PCR was the method, and the copy in TCRdb shows in-frame clones only, minus some. This sample yields about 110,000 clones, of which around two thirds are seen a single time; 3% to 4.5% belongs to the top ten. The specimen was PBMCs. Source of these receptors: a young man in good health and CMV-seropositive. Each CDR3 is given with its conserved first and last residue. D genes are given only for firm matches. Some rows mark clone size as missing; the rest say once, few, many or name a class of expanded clone.

abundance	v_gene	j_gene	d_gene	CDR3aa	CDR3nt
-	TRBV2	TRBJ2-2	-	CASSGEQINTGELFF	TGTGCCAGCAGCGGGGAGCAGATAAACACCGGGGAGCTGTTTTTT
-	TRBV18	TRBJ2-7	-	CASSPGSIWGRSSYEQYF	TGTGCCAGCTCACCAGGTAGTATTTGGGGGCGGTCATCCTACGAGCAGTACTTC
-	TRBV2	TRBJ1-6	-	CASSEQGIDSPLHF	TGTGCCAGCAGTGAACAGGGGATCGATTCACCCCTCCACTTT
-	TRBV10-3	TRBJ2-6	TRBD2	CAISALAGANSGANVLTF	TGTGCCATCAGTGCCCTAGCGGGGGCCAACTCTGGGGCCAACGTCCTGACTTTC
few	TRBV7-6	TRBJ1-5	-	CASSPGHPNQPQHF	TGTGCCAGCAGCCCAGGACACCCCAATCAGCCCCAGCATTTT
-	TRBV15	TRBJ2-5	TRBD1	CATSRGTGQETQYF	TGTGCCACCAGCAGGGGGACAGGACAAGAGACCCAGTACTTC
few	TRBV2	TRBJ2-3	-	CASSAGSPDTQYF	TGTGCCAGCAGTGCTGGGAGTCCAGATACGCAGTATTTT
-	TRBV7-8	TRBJ2-2	-	CASSLRGGPGTGELFF	TGTGCCAGCAGCTTAAGGGGGGGGCCCGGAACCGGGGAGCTGTTTTTT
-	TRBV19	TRBJ1-3	-	CASRNLQQGGFGNTIYF	TGTGCCAGTAGGAACCTCCAACAGGGCGGGTTTGGAAACACCATATATTTT
-	TRBV11-3	TRBJ2-2	-	CASSLSGVTGELFF	TGTGCCAGCAGCTTATCGGGGGTCACCGGGGAGCTGTTTTTT
-	TRBV10-3	TRBJ2-2	TRBD2	CAISDSPRGGGTGELFF	TGTGCCATCAGTGACTCCCCACGGGGGGGTGGGACCGGGGAGCTGTTTTTT
-	TRBV27	TRBJ1-6	-	CASRPSFAFSYNSPLHF	TGTGCCAGCAGACCCTCTTTTGCGTTCTCCTATAATTCACCCCTCCACTTT
-	TRBV5-6	TRBJ2-6	-	CASSLGVSGANVLTF	TGTGCCAGCAGCCTTGGAGTCTCTGGGGCCAACGTCCTGACTTTC
-	TRBV2	TRBJ1-5	-	CASNVGQGQPQHF	TGTGCCAGCAATGTGGGGCAAGGTCAGCCCCAGCATTTT
-	TRBV11-3	TRBJ2-1	TRBD1	CASSLGTGNEQFF	TGTGCCAGCAGTCTGGGGACAGGCAATGAGCAGTTCTTC
-	TRBV29-1	TRBJ2-1	TRBD2	CSLSGTSGGHDEQFF	TGCAGCCTATCCGGGACTAGCGGGGGTCATGATGAGCAGTTCTTC
-	TRBV7-9	TRBJ2-3	TRBD1	CASSVTGGADTQYF	TGTGCCAGCAGCGTAACAGGGGGCGCAGATACGCAGTATTTT
once	TRBV19	TRBJ1-1	TRBD1	CASKGQQNTEAFF	TGTGCCAGTAAGGGACAGCAAAACACTGAAGCTTTCTTT
-	TRBV11-2	TRBJ1-1	-	CALGGFLPEAFF	TGTGCCCTGGGGGGATTCCTCCCTGAAGCTTTCTTT
-	TRBV16	TRBJ2-7	-	CASSQSLTSDYEQYF	TGTGCCAGCAGCCAATCTTTAACTAGTGACTACGAGCAGTACTTC
few	TRBV5-1	TRBJ1-5	-	CASSPDNSNQPQHF	TGCGCCAGCAGCCCGGACAATAGCAATCAGCCCCAGCATTTT
-	TRBV19	TRBJ2-3	-	CASKGGGGVFTDTQYF	TGTGCCAGTAAGGGGGGGGGCGGGGTGTTCACAGATACGCAGTATTTT
-	TRBV13	TRBJ1-1	-	CASSLGQGNTEAFF	TGTGCCAGCAGCTTAGGACAGGGTAACACTGAAGCTTTCTTT
-	TRBV2	TRBJ2-3	-	CARDNPTDTQYF	TGTGCCAGAGACAACCCCACAGATACGCAGTATTTT
-	TRBV6-1	TRBJ1-1	-	CASSAKGGATEAFF	TGTGCCAGCAGTGCGAAGGGGGGGGCCACTGAAGCTTTCTTT
-	TRBV10-2	TRBJ2-7	TRBD2	CASSAGGEQYF	TGCGCCAGCAGTGCGGGGGGCGAGCAGTACTTC
-	TRBV27	TRBJ2-3	-	CASTKSSYTDTQYF	TGTGCCAGCACTAAAAGTAGCTACACAGATACGCAGTATTTT
few	TRBV4-1	TRBJ2-7	-	CASSPLSGVVREQYF	TGCGCCAGCAGCCCCCTCTCCGGGGTAGTTCGGGAGCAGTACTTC
-	TRBV6-1	TRBJ2-1	-	CASSEPFGEQFF	TGTGCCAGCAGTGAACCGTTCGGGGAGCAGTTCTTC
few	TRBV6-4	TRBJ1-1	-	CASSSEENTEAFF	TGTGCCAGCAGTTCGGAGGAGAACACTGAAGCTTTCTTT
-	TRBV7-2	TRBJ2-5	TRBD2	CASSSLSGGVGETQYF	TGTGCCAGCAGCTCACTTAGCGGGGGGGTTGGAGAGACCCAGTACTTC
-	TRBV11-2	TRBJ2-3	TRBD2	CASSRRLAGEDTQYF	TGTGCCAGCAGCCGTCGACTAGCGGGGGAGGATACGCAGTATTTT
-	TRBV9	TRBJ1-5	-	CASSVGPVSNQPQHF	TGTGCCAGCAGCGTAGGGCCCGTTAGCAATCAGCCCCAGCATTTT
once	TRBV6-1	TRBJ2-7	-	CASSGGGRYEQYF	TGTGCCAGCAGCGGTGGAGGTCGCTACGAGCAGTACTTC
few	TRBV7-9	TRBJ2-2	TRBD1	CASSSPTGGGNTGELFF	TGTGCCAGCAGCTCTCCGACAGGGGGCGGAAACACCGGGGAGCTGTTTTTT
-	TRBV6-1	TRBJ1-6	-	CASREEQMLNSPLHF	TGTGCCAGCAGGGAGGAACAGATGCTTAATTCACCCCTCCACTTT
-	TRBV4-1	TRBJ2-6	-	CASSQAGMMAGANVLTF	TGCGCCAGCAGCCAAGCAGGGATGATGGCTGGGGCCAACGTCCTGACTTTC
-	TRBV5-1	TRBJ2-2	-	CASSLIGLQAGWGNTRELFF	TGCGCCAGCAGCTTGATCGGACTACAAGCTGGATGGGGGAACACCAGGGAGCTGTTTTTT
-	TRBV11-3	TRBJ2-5	-	CASSSRGLQETQYF	TGTGCCAGCAGCTCCCGGGGTCTACAAGAGACCCAGTACTTC
once	TRBV10-3	TRBJ2-3	TRBD2	CAISTGTSGATDTQYF	TGTGCCATCAGTACCGGGACTAGCGGGGCCACAGATACGCAGTATTTT
-	TRBV10-3	TRBJ1-6	-	CATSLGNSPLHF	TGTGCCACATCACTCGGTAATTCACCCCTCCACTTT
few	TRBV9	TRBJ2-3	TRBD1	CASSDPGTGADTQYF	TGTGCCAGCAGCGACCCCGGGACAGGGGCCGATACGCAGTATTTT
-	TRBV19	TRBJ2-3	-	CASRSRVSESTDTQYF	TGTGCCAGTAGGAGCAGAGTGTCGGAGAGCACAGATACGCAGTATTTT
few	TRBV25-1	TRBJ1-2	-	CASKDSTPHYTF	TGTGCCAGCAAGGACAGTACGCCACACTACACCTTC
few	TRBV13	TRBJ2-7	TRBD2	CASSPRTRAEQYF	TGTGCCAGCAGCCCCCGGACTAGAGCCGAGCAGTACTTC
-	TRBV19	TRBJ1-4	-	CASRRGNEKLFF	TGTGCCAGTAGAAGGGGAAATGAAAAACTGTTTTTT
once	TRBV7-9	TRBJ1-2	-	CASSLTQQGIGYGYTF	TGTGCCAGCAGCTTAACTCAACAGGGCATCGGCTATGGCTACACCTTC
-	TRBV13	TRBJ1-1	-	CASSPWQINTEAFF	TGTGCCAGCAGTCCTTGGCAGATTAACACTGAAGCTTTCTTT